This T cell receptor beta chain originates from a study of blood T cell repertoires in COVID-19. Participant age was roughly 18 to 95 years, and participants resided in about 25 US areas. Participants were placed into cohorts based on the clinical history they reported. Germline CDR1 is SGHRS and CDR2 is YFSETQ. This CDR3 is 13 amino acids long. The V end lost 4 bases, the J end lost 4 bases, and 9 bases lay between the germline ends. Original analysis: By means of reference gene primer amplification, nucleated cell counts were estimated. Generated by immunoSEQ multiplex PCR, the TCRdb table keeps only in-frame clones and is missing some. V and J calls and clone size are copied from that table; D and trimming were computed from the DNA. Of about 270,000 clones in the sample, about 90% were seen once.

The receptor was derived from a woman aged 25 to 39 with acute COVID-19. This chain joins TRBV5-1 and TRBJ1-5; D perhaps matches TRBD1 (6 bases). Material: PBMCs or T cells enriched from blood (not recorded which). The CDR3 coding sequence is TGCGCCAGCAGCGAAAGGGGGAATCAGCCCCAGCATTTT. It yields the protein CASSERGNQPQHF.